This T cell receptor beta chain was documented in a study of technical replicates of blood from four donors. The method was immunoSEQ multiplex PCR; TCRdb's version includes in-frame clones alone and lacks a portion of them. This sample yields about 100,000 clones, of which 90% to 97% are seen a single time; 0.2% to 0.25% belongs to the top ten. Sequenced: T cells isolated from PBMCs. This TCR came from a human donor in good health.

CDR3 in DNA: TGTGCCAGCAGCTTCAGGGGCTCCTATAATTCACCCCTCCACTTT. Translation: CASSFRGSYNSPLHF. The chain combines TRBV7-9 with TRBJ1-6; weak D call: TRBD1 (6 bases). The CDR3 consists of 15 residues. The germline V and J ends were trimmed by 3 bases and 0 bases, with 6 bases remaining between them. Germline V CDR1 and CDR2: SEHNR, FQNEAQ (reference sequence).